This T cell receptor (beta chain) was documented in a study of Graves' ophthalmopathy and Graves' hyperthyroidism. Stable hyperthyroidism meant no ophthalmopathy within 18 months of follow-up. The length of the CDR3 is 13 residues. Trimming pared 10 bases from V and 6 bases from J, leaving 19 bases between. Amplification of TCR beta CDR3 regions used RNA transcripts. Scientists carried out first-round RT-PCR using HTBI primers and then a second-round multiplex PCR. Using its own MiXCR run on the multiplex PCR reads, TCRdb lists one record per CDR3 protein. This sample has 500,000 to 700,000 distinct CDR3 sequences; about a fifth occur once, and the top ten carry approximately 6.9%.

Input material: peripheral blood. The source of this sequence is a woman aged 18-29 years with stable Graves' hyperthyroidism. Some clones in this sample may be carry-over from other donors' samples. V and J are TRBV12-3 or TRBV12-4 and TRBJ2-7; no firm D call. CDR3 in DNA: TGTGCCATACACCCCGAGACCCCCTGCGAGCAGTACTTC. It is translated as CAIHPETPCEQYF.